The clone carrying this T cell receptor beta chain was seen repeatedly, ten times or more. The V segment lost 6 bases and the J segment 3 bases; nucleotides outside the gene matches: 7. Germline lookup yields CDR1 SGHAT and CDR2 FQNNGV. The length of the CDR3 is 15 residues. This sample's TCRbeta library carried unique molecular identifier barcodes. TCRdb reprocessed the PCR reads via MiXCR and lists one record per CDR3 protein. The sample lists hundreds of thousands of distinct CDR3 sequences; 12% were seen once. These data belong to a study of T-cell reconstitution after alpha-beta-depleted transplantation in children.

This chain uses TRBV11-2 with TRBJ1-4, with 7 bases fitting TRBD1. The sequenced sample was PBMCs from the stem cell graft donor, obtained from the stem cell graft. The TCR sequence derives from a human donor who donated a stem cell graft to a child with acute lymphoblastic leukemia. The CDR3: CASRLGGTANEKLFF. The CDR3 region has the DNA TGTGCCAGCAGGCTAGGGGGGACAGCTAATGAAAAACTGTTTTTT.